The rows below give T cell receptor beta chains drawn from one sample of a study of immune heterogeneity within non-small cell lung tumors. TCRdb redid the calling of the multiplex PCR reads with MiXCR, one entry per CDR3 protein. Of approximately 9,700 distinct CDR3 sequences listed, around 27% are singletons. The sample was lung tumor tissue. Source of these receptors: a woman in her fifties or sixties with non-small cell lung cancer. Each CDR3 is given with its conserved first and last residue. Fields, in order: J gene, D gene, V gene, clone size, CDR3 length, CDR3 protein, CDR3 DNA. D genes are given only for firm matches. Expanded clones get a size class; other rows say once, few or many, or leave the size out.

>TRBJ2-2|NA|TRBV11-3|many|16
CASGLNRGTLTGELFF
TGTGCCAGCGGACTAAACAGGGGTACCCTCACCGGGGAGCTGTTTTTT
>TRBJ1-5|TRBD1|TRBV20-1|medium-sized|14
CSASRGQGNQPQHF
TGCAGTGCTAGTCGGGGACAGGGAAATCAGCCCCAGCATTTT
>TRBJ2-3|TRBD1|TRBV5-6|few|16
CASSLKGQGVTDTQYF
TGTGCCAGCAGCTTGAAGGGACAGGGGGTGACAGATACGCAGTATTTT
>TRBJ2-5|TRBD1|TRBV15|many|15
CATSKDSRGRETQYF
TGTGCCACCAGCAAGGACAGCAGGGGGCGAGAGACCCAGTACTTC
>TRBJ1-2|TRBD1|TRBV9|many|16
CASSVPGTAGPNGYTF
TGTGCCAGCAGCGTTCCCGGGACAGCCGGGCCCAACGGCTACACCTTC
>TRBJ2-1|TRBD1|TRBV5-4|few|15
CASSLSGQSYNEQFF
TGTGCCAGCAGCTTATCGGGACAGTCCTACAATGAGCAGTTCTTC
>TRBJ1-6|NA|TRBV5-1|many|12
CATRLGNSPLHF
TGCGCCACCAGATTGGGAAATTCACCCCTCCACTTT
>TRBJ1-4|TRBD1|TRBV5-4|many|15
CASSSNRGLDEKLFF
TGTGCCAGCAGCTCGAACAGGGGGTTGGATGAAAAACTGTTTTTT
>TRBJ2-5|NA|TRBV30|few|12
CAWIDGRETQYF
TGTGCCTGGATTGACGGGAGAGAGACCCAGTACTTC
>TRBJ1-1|NA|TRBV20-1|medium-sized|15
CSAREGGGGYTEAFF
TGCAGTGCTAGAGAGGGGGGGGGAGGGTACACTGAAGCTTTCTTT
>TRBJ1-6|NA|TRBV29-1|NA|13
CSGRDGSNSPLHF
TGCAGCGGCCGGGACGGTTCTAATTCACCCCTCCACTTT
>TRBJ2-4|TRBD2|TRBV13|many|16
CASSDISGMAKNIQYF
TGTGCCAGCAGCGACATTAGCGGGATGGCCAAAAACATTCAGTACTTC
>TRBJ1-6|TRBD1|TRBV7-9|many|14
CASSGTVYNSPLHF
TGTGCCAGCAGCGGGACAGTCTATAATTCACCCCTCCACTTT
>TRBJ2-3|NA|TRBV7-6|many|14
CASSLGTSTDTQYF
TGTGCCAGCAGCTTAGGGACAAGCACAGATACGCAGTATTTT
>TRBJ1-1|NA|TRBV28|many|14
CASSSRRLHTEAFF
TGTGCCAGCAGTTCCCGACGCTTGCACACTGAAGCTTTCTTT
>TRBJ1-4|NA|TRBV30|medium-sized|12
CAWSVGAGKLFF
TGTGCCTGGAGTGTGGGGGCTGGAAAACTGTTTTTT
>TRBJ1-5|TRBD1|TRBV7-9|NA|13
CASRQGANQPQHF
TGTGCCAGTCGTCAGGGGGCGAATCAGCCCCAGCATTTT
>TRBJ2-7|NA|TRBV9|many|14
CASSPGGIGYEQYF
TGTGCCAGCAGCCCTGGAGGTATAGGCTACGAGCAGTACTTC
>TRBJ2-7|NA|TRBV13|medium-sized|15
CASSRQGVLSYEQYF
TGTGCCAGCAGCCGGCAGGGAGTTCTGTCCTACGAGCAGTACTTC
>TRBJ1-4|NA|TRBV6-1|many|12
CASQQLEEKLFF
TGTGCCAGCCAACAGCTCGAGGAAAAACTGTTTTTT
>TRBJ1-2|NA|TRBV19|NA|14
CASIQGDSYGGYTF
TGTGCCAGTATTCAAGGAGACAGCTACGGCGGCTACACCTTC
>TRBJ2-1|TRBD2|TRBV10-3|NA|14
CAISESRLAAGWLF
TGTGCCATCAGTGAGTCTAGACTAGCAGCGGGATGGCTCTTC